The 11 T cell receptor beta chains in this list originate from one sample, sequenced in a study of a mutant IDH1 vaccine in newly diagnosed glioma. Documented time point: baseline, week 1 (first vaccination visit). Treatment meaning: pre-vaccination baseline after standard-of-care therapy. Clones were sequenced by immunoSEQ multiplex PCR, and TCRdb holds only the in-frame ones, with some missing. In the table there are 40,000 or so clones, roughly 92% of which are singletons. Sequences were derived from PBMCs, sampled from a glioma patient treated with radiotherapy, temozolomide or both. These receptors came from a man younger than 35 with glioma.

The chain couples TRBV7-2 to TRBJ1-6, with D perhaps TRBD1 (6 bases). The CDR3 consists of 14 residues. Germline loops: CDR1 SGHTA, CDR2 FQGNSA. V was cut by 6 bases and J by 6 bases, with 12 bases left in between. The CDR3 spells CASRPGQLNSPLHF. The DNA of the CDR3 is TGTGCCAGCAGACCTGGACAGCTTAATTCACCCCTCCACTTT.

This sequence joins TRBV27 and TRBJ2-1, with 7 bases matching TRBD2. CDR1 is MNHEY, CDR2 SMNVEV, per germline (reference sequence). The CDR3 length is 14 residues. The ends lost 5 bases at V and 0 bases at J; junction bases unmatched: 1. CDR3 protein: CASSGGGSYNEQFF. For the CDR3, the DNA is TGTGCCAGCAGTGGGGGGGGCTCCTACAATGAGCAGTTCTTC.

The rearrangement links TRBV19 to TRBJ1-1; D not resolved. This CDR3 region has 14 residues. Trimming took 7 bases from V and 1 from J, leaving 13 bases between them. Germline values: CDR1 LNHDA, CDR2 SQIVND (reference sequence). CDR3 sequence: CASKEGISNTEAFF. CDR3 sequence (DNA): TGTGCCAGTAAGGAGGGAATTTCGAACACTGAAGCTTTCTTT.

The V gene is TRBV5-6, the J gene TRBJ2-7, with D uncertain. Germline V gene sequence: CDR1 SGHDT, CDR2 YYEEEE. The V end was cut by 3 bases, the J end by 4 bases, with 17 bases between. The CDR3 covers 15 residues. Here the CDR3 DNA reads TGTGCCAGCAGCTCAGTAGGGATCCAACCTTACGAGCAGTACTTC. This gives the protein CASSSVGIQPYEQYF. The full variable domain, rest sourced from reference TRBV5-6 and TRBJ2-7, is DAGVTQSPTHLIKTRGQQVTLRCSPKSGHDTVSWYQQALGQGPQFIFQYYEEEERQRGNFPDRFSGHQFPNYSSELNVNALLLGDSALYLCASSSVGIQPYEQYFGPGTRLTVT.

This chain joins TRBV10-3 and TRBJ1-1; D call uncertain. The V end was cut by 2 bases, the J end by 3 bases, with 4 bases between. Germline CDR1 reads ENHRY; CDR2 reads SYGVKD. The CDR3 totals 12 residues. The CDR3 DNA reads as TGTGCCATCAGTGAGGCGGACACTGAAGCTTTCTTT. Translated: CAISEADTEAFF.

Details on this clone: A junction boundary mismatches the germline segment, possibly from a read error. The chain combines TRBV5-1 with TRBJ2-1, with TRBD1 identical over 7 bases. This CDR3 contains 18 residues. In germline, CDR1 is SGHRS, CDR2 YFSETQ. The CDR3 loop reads CASRLYRGEGDHYNEQFF. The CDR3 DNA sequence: TGCGCCAGCCGCTTATACAGGGGCGAAGGGGACCACTACAATGAGCAGTTCTTC.

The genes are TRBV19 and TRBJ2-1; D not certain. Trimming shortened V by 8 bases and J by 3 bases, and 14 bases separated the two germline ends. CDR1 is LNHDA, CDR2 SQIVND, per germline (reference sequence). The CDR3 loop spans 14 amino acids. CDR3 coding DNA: TGTGCCAGTCAGACTGGGGTGAACTACAATGAGCAGTTCTTC. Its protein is CASQTGVNYNEQFF.

In DNA form, the CDR3 reads TGTGCCAGCAGCTTGGAGGGAGTAAGCAATGAGCAGTTCTTC. Its translation is CASSLEGVSNEQFF. V is TRBV7-9 and J is TRBJ2-1; a possible D gene is TRBD2 (6 bases). The germline CDR1 and CDR2 sequences are SEHNR and FQNEAQ (reference sequence). The CDR3 consists of 14 residues. Trimming took off 3 bases at V and 6 bases at J, with 12 bases between the two ends.

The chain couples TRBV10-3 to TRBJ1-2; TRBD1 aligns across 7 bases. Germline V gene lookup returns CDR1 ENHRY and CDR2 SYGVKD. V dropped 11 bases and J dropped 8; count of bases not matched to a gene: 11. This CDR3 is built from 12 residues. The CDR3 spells CASSTGLEGYTF. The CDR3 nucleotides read TGTGCCTCGTCGACAGGGCTGGAAGGCTACACCTTC.

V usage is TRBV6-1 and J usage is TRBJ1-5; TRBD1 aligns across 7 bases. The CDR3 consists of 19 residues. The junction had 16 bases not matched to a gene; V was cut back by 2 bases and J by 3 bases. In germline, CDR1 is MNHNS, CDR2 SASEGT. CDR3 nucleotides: TGTGCCAGCAGTGAAAAAAGGAGGGGGCGGGAACCCCACAATCAGCCCCAGCATTTT. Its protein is CASSEKRRGREPHNQPQHF.

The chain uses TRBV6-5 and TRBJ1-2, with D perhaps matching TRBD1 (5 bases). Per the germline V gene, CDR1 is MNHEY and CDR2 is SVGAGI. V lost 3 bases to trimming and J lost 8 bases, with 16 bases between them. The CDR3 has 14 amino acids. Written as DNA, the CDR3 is TGTGCCAGCAGTTATCACGTAGGGGATGACGGCTACACCTTC. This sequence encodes CASSYHVGDDGYTF.